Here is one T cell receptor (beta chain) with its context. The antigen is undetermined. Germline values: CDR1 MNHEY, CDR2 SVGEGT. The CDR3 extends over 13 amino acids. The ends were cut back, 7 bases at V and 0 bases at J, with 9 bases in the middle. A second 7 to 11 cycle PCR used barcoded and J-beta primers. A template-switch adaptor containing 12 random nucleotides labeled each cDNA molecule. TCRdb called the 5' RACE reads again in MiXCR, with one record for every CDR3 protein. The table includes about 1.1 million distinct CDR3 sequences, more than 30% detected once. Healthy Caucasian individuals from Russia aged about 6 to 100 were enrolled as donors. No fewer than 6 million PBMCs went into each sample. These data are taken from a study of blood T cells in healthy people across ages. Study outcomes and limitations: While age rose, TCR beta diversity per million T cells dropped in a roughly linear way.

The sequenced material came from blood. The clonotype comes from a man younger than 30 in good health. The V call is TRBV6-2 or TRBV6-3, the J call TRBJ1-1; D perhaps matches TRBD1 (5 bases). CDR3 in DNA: TGTGCCAGCATCAGGGAGATGAACACTGAAGCTTTCTTT. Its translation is CASIREMNTEAFF.